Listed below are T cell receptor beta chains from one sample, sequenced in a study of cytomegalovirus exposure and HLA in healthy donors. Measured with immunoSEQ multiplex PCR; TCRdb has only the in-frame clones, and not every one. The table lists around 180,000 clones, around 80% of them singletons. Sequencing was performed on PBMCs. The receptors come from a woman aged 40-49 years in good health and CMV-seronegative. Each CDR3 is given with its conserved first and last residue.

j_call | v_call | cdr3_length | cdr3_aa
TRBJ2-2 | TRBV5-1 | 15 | CASTPPSGVTGELFF
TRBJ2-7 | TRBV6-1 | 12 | CASSEGGGKQYF
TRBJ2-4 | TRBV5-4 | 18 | CASSIGQGSGLAKNIQYF
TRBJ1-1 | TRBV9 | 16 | CASSVVGGGLSTEAFF
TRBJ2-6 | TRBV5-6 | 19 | CASSPPGRGLTSGANVLTF
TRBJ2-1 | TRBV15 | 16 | CATSRDLRQGSYEQFF
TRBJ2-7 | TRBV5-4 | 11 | CASMRDGEQYF
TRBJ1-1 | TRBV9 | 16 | CASREKYWTGRSEAFF
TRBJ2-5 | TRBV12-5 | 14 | CASGSDRGPETQYF
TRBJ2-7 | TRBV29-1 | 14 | CSVSGTESSYEQYF
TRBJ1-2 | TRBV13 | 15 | CASSLGAGGSRGYTF
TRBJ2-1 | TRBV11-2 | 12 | CASTGDLENQFF
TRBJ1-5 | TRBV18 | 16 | CASSPAGQASNQPQHF
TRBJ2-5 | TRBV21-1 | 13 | CASSTQTGETQYF
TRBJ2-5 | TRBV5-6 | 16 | CASSFTGGAGQETQYF
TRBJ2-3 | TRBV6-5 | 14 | CASSPRSLTDTQYF
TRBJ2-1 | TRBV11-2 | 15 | CASSLGHSSYNEQFF
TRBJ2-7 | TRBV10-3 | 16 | CAISENEGESSYEQYF
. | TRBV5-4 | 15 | CASSFISGGPYEQYF
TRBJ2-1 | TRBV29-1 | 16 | CSAAKAGGNPYNEQFF
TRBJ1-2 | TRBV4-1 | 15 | CASSQAQGAQFGYTF
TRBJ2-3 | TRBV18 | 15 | CASSHGLKNTDTQYF
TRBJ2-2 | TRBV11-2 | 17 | CASSYAPMGSRAGELFF
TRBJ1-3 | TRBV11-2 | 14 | CASSQVGTGNTIYF
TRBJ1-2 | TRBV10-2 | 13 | CASSSSGSYGYTF
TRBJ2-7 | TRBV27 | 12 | CASSPGLHEQYF
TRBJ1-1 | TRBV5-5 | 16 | CASSLQIQGPSTEAFF
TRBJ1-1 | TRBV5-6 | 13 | CASSYQTGTEAFF
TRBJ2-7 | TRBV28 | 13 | CASSLLREYEQYF
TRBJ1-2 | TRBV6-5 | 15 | CASSVSGGRDHGYTF
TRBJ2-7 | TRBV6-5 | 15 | CASRETGNPNHEQYF
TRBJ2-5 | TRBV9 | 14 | CASSVQGAGETQYF
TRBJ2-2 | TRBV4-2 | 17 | CASSQEGAYKPTGELFF
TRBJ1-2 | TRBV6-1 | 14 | CASSENLGSYGYTF
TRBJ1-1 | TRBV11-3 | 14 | CASSLAGGSTEAFF
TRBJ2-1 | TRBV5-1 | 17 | CASSLARGAHPYNEQFF
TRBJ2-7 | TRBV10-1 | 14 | CASSDTGIVYEQYF
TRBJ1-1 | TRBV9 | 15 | CASSPVGQGFVEAFF
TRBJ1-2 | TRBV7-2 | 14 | CASSPGMWRYGYTF
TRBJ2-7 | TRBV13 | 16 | CASSSSLRDSTYEQYF
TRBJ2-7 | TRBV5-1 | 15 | CASSLAGPQIYEQYF
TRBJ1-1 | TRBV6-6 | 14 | CASSLPGENTEAFF
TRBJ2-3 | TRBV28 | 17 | CASSPYPWGAGTDTQYF
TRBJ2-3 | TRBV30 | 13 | CAWRPLGSGTQYF
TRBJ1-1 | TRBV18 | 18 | CASSPRAGGRKPNTEAFF
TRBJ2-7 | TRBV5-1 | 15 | CASSSLNGGFNEQYF